These T cell receptor beta chains were read from a single sample in a study of OX40 agonist ivuxolimab in advanced cancers. Generated by immunoSEQ multiplex PCR, the TCRdb table keeps only in-frame clones and is missing some. Among 81,000 or so clones listed, 88% were seen once. Sequenced here: CD4+ or CD8+ T cells sorted from blood, sampled in a trial of the OX40 agonist ivuxolimab. These receptors all come from an adult with an advanced solid tumor such as melanoma, head and neck, liver or kidney cancer. The CDR3 runs from the conserved cysteine through the conserved F or W. The D gene is left open where the match is weak. Not all rows give a size; the values are once, few, many and, for expanded clones, a class.

V gene	J gene	clone size	D gene	CDR3 DNA	CDR3 protein
TRBV18	TRBJ1-4	NA	NA	TGTGCCAGCTCACCGGGGGCAACTAATGAAAAACTGTTTTTT	CASSPGATNEKLFF
TRBV2	TRBJ1-4	NA	NA	TGTGCCAGCGCTCGACCTAGAAGTACTAATGAAAAACTGTTTTTT	CASARPRSTNEKLFF
TRBV5-4	TRBJ2-1	NA	NA	TGTGCCAGCAGCACCGCCAGCTCCTCCTACAATGAGCAGTTCTTC	CASSTASSSYNEQFF
TRBV7-9	TRBJ1-1	NA	NA	TGTGCCAGCAGCCCGCGAGCCGGGACAGAAGCTTTCTTT	CASSPRAGTEAFF
TRBV7-3	TRBJ2-5	NA	NA	TGTGCCAGCAGGCTAGCTGTCACAGGGACCCAGTACTTC	CASRLAVTGTQYF
TRBV19	TRBJ1-2	NA	TRBD1	TGTGCCAGTAGCCCTGGACAGGGTATTAAAGGCTACACCTTC	CASSPGQGIKGYTF
TRBV7-8	TRBJ2-5	NA	TRBD1	TGTGCCAGCAGCCTTATAACAGGGGGCGGGGAGACCCAGTACTTC	CASSLITGGGETQYF
TRBV5-4	TRBJ1-2	once	NA	TGTGCCAGCAGCCGTCGGGGGGCCTATAACTATGGCTACACCTTC	CASSRRGAYNYGYTF
TRBV19	TRBJ1-2	NA	NA	TGTGCCAGTAGTATTAGGAGTGCCGGCTACACCTTC	CASSIRSAGYTF
TRBV15	TRBJ2-2	NA	NA	TGTGCCACCAGCAGAGATTCCTCAGGTACCGGGGAGCTGTTTTTT	CATSRDSSGTGELFF
TRBV7-5	TRBJ2-1	NA	NA	TGTGCCAGAAGCTTAGCGAGGACTAGCGGGAGATACAATGAGCAGTTCTTC	CARSLARTSGRYNEQFF
TRBV7-2	TRBJ2-1	few	NA	TGTGCCAGCAGCACCCAGATCTACAATGAGCAGTTCTTC	CASSTQIYNEQFF
TRBV6-5	TRBJ2-5	NA	NA	TGTGCCAGCAGTCCCTCTTTAGGTCAACGGGAGACCCAGTACTTC	CASSPSLGQRETQYF
TRBV7-9	TRBJ1-1	NA	TRBD1	TGTGCCAGCAGGCCTGGGACAGCTGGTAACACTGAAGCTTTCTTT	CASRPGTAGNTEAFF
TRBV19	TRBJ1-1	NA	NA	TGTGCCAGTAGTACTGACAGGAACACTGAAGCTTTCTTT	CASSTDRNTEAFF
TRBV25-1	TRBJ2-7	once	NA	TGTGCCAGCAGAGGGAGCTCCTACGAGCAGTACTTC	CASRGSSYEQYF
TRBV1	TRBJ2-3	once	NA	TGCACCTCCCATGAGTGGGGGACGAGCACAGATACGCAGTATTTT	CTSHEWGTSTDTQYF
TRBV10-3	TRBJ2-5	NA	TRBD1	TGTGCCATCAGCCCTGACAGGGGCTCTCATCGAGAGACCCAGTACTTC	CAISPDRGSHRETQYF
TRBV11-1	TRBJ2-7	NA	TRBD2	TGTGCCAGCAGCCCCCGAAAGCGGGGGGGGAACTACGAGCAGTACTTC	CASSPRKRGGNYEQYF
TRBV14	TRBJ2-7	NA	NA	TGTGCCAGCAGCCCAGGACAGTTCTCCTACGAGCAGTACTTC	CASSPGQFSYEQYF
TRBV6-5	TRBJ1-1	NA	NA	TGTGCCATCGGAGGAGTTTCGAACACTGAAGCTTTCTTT	CAIGGVSNTEAFF
TRBV2	TRBJ1-2	NA	NA	TGTGCCAGCAGTGGCCAGGGGAGGCATGGCTACACCTTC	CASSGQGRHGYTF
TRBV27	TRBJ2-3	NA	NA	TGTGCCAGCAATCAACTCCAGAAGTCTACAGATACGCAGTATTTT	CASNQLQKSTDTQYF
TRBV5-1	TRBJ2-3	NA	NA	TGCGCCAGCAGCTTCACGGGACAAACTAGCACAGATACGCAGTATTTT	CASSFTGQTSTDTQYF
TRBV9	TRBJ2-2	NA	NA	TGTGCCAGCAGTACACCAACCTGGCAGAACACCGGGGAGCTGTTTTTT	CASSTPTWQNTGELFF
TRBV5-1	TRBJ2-7	NA	TRBD2	TGCGCCAGCAGCCCGGAGGCTAGCGGGGTATTCGAGCAGTACTTC	CASSPEASGVFEQYF
TRBV4-2	TRBJ1-3	NA	NA	TGTGCCAGCAGCCCCCTGGCGGCGAGCTCGCTTAACTCTGGAAACACCATATATTTT	CASSPLAASSLNSGNTIYF
TRBV5-1	TRBJ2-2	NA	NA	TGCGCCAGCAGCCCCGGGACAACCAACACCGGGGAGCTGTTTTTT	CASSPGTTNTGELFF
TRBV29-1	TRBJ1-1	NA	TRBD1	TGCAGCGGAGGACAGGGGCCCCGCGAAGCTTTCTTT	CSGGQGPREAFF
TRBV28	TRBJ2-6	NA	NA	TGTGCCAGCAGTATCAGCATTCCTGGGGCCAACGTCCTGACTTTC	CASSISIPGANVLTF
TRBV9	TRBJ2-1	NA	NA	TGTGCCAGCAGCATCGACAGCATCCCAAACAATGAGCAGTTCTTC	CASSIDSIPNNEQFF
TRBV5-6	TRBJ2-2	NA	NA	TGTGCCAGCAGCTTGGACCATTACACCGGGGAGCTGTTTTTT	CASSLDHYTGELFF
TRBV5-6	TRBJ2-5	once	TRBD1	TGTGCCAGCAGCTCGAAGGTGGGACAGGGGCAAGAGACCCAGTACTTC	CASSSKVGQGQETQYF
TRBV4-2	TRBJ1-5	NA	NA	TGTGCCAGCAGCCAAGGGGGAGGCCAGCATTTT	CASSQGGGQHF
TRBV2	TRBJ2-3	NA	TRBD1	TGTGCCAGCAGCGCGGGACAGGGTAGCCCAGATACGCAGTATTTT	CASSAGQGSPDTQYF
TRBV10-3	TRBJ1-1	NA	TRBD1	TGTGCCATCAGTGAGTCGACAGTCAGGGGGTCGGGGAACACTGAAGCTTTCTTT	CAISESTVRGSGNTEAFF
TRBV19	TRBJ1-2	NA	NA	TGTGCCAGTAGTGCTGACCCGGCGGGCGGCTACACCTTC	CASSADPAGGYTF
TRBV19	TRBJ1-3	NA	TRBD1	TGTGCCAGTAGTACGCGTTATCAGAGAACAGGGGCGACTCGAAACACCATATATTTT	CASSTRYQRTGATRNTIYF
TRBV19	TRBJ2-7	NA	TRBD1	TGTGCCAGTAGTTCAGCCGGGACAGAGTACTACGAGCAGTACTTC	CASSSAGTEYYEQYF
TRBV5-6	TRBJ2-3	NA	NA	TGTGCCAGCAGCTTGGAAGGGACTAGCACAGATACGCAGTATTTT	CASSLEGTSTDTQYF
TRBV10-1	TRBJ2-3	once	NA	TGCGCCAGCAGTAAAGGTGGGGAGTCTAGCACAGATACGCAGTATTTT	CASSKGGESSTDTQYF
TRBV5-1	TRBJ1-4	NA	TRBD1	TGCGCCAGCAGCTCCGGGACAGGGTTCAAAACTAATGAAAAACTGTTTTTT	CASSSGTGFKTNEKLFF
TRBV6-1	TRBJ1-2	NA	NA	TGTGCCAGCAGTGCACCGGGTACCTATGGCTACACCTTC	CASSAPGTYGYTF
TRBV5-1	TRBJ2-5	NA	TRBD2	TGCGCCAGCAGTCCCGGGACTAGCGGGGGGGCGAAGACCCAGTACTTC	CASSPGTSGGAKTQYF
TRBV18	TRBJ2-5	NA	TRBD2	TGTGCCAGCTCACTCGGACTAGCGGGACAAGAGACCCAGTACTTC	CASSLGLAGQETQYF
TRBV10-1	TRBJ1-2	NA	TRBD1	TGCGCCAGCAGTGCCGGGACAGACTATGGCTACACCTTC	CASSAGTDYGYTF
TRBV7-9	TRBJ1-2	NA	NA	TGTGCCAGCAGCCTCAGATCAGATGGAGGCTACACCTTC	CASSLRSDGGYTF
TRBV6-6	TRBJ1-2	once	TRBD1	TGTGCCAGCAGTCTATGGAATACAGGGGCCTATGGCTACACCTTC	CASSLWNTGAYGYTF
TRBV7-2	TRBJ2-5	once	NA	TGTGCCAGCAGCTTAGGGGCCTTTAGGGGGGCGCTTGAGGAGACCCAGTACTTC	CASSLGAFRGALEETQYF
TRBV5-1	TRBJ2-3	NA	TRBD2	TGCGCCAGCAGCCCCGGGGGGGGGAAAGATACGCAGTATTTT	CASSPGGGKDTQYF
TRBV7-8	TRBJ1-3	NA	NA	TGTGCCAGCAGCTCGCACAGGACTGGAAACACCATATATTTT	CASSSHRTGNTIYF
TRBV7-9	TRBJ1-6	NA	TRBD1	TGTGCCAGCAGCTGGAGAACCGGGACAGGGGATTCACCCCTCCACTTT	CASSWRTGTGDSPLHF
TRBV4-2	TRBJ2-1	NA	TRBD2	TGTGCCAGCAGCCTGCGGGGGGTATCAAATGAGCAGTTCTTC	CASSLRGVSNEQFF
TRBV11-2	TRBJ1-2	once	NA	TGTGCCAGCAGCCCTAGTGGGGGCGCGGTTGGCTACACCTTC	CASSPSGGAVGYTF
TRBV18	TRBJ1-5	NA	NA	TGTGCCAGCTCACCAGAGGGGGGCTTTCAGCCCCAGCATTTT	CASSPEGGFQPQHF